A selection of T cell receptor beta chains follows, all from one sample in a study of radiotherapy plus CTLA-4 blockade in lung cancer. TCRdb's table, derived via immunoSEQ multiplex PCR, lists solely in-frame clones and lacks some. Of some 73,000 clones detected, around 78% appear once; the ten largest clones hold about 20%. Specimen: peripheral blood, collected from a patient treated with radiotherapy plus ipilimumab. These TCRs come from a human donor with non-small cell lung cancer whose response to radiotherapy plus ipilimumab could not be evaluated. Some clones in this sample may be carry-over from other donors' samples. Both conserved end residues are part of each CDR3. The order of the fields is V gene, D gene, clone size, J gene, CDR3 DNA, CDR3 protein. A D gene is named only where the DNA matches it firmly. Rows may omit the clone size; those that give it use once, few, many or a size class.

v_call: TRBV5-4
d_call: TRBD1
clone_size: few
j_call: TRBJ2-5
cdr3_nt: TGTGCCAGCAGCTTGAGGGCGACAGGGCAAGAGACCCAGTACTTC
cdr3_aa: CASSLRATGQETQYF

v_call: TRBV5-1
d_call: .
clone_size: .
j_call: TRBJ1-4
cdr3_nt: TGCGCCAGCAGCTTGGGGCAGGGGAATGAAAAACTGTTTTTT
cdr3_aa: CASSLGQGNEKLFF

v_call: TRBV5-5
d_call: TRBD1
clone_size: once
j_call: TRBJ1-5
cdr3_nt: TGTGCCAGCAGCGTCTACCCGGACAGGAGGAGCAATCAGCCCCAGCATTTT
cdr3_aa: CASSVYPDRRSNQPQHF

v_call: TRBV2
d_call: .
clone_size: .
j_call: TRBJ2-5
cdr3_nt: TGTGCCAGCAGTGAAGACAGGGAAGGAGAGACCCAGTACTTC
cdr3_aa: CASSEDREGETQYF

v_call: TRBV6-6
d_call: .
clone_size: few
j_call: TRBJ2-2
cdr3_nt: TGTGCCAGCAGTTACCTCGAGGGCACCGGGGAGCTGTTTTTT
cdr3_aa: CASSYLEGTGELFF

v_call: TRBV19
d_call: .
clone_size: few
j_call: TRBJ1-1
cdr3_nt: TGTGCCAGTAGTTCGGGACACCGCACTGAAGCTTTCTTT
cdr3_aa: CASSSGHRTEAFF

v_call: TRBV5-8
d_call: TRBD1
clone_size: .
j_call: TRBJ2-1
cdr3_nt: TGTGCCAGCAGCTTACCGGGACAGGGGGGTGGGGATGAGCAGTTCTTC
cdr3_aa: CASSLPGQGGGDEQFF

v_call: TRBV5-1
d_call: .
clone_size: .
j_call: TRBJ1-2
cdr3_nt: TGCGCCAGCAGCTTGGGGGACAACTCAAACTATGGCTACACCTTC
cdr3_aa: CASSLGDNSNYGYTF

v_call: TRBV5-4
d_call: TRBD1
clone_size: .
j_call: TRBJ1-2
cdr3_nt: TGTGCCAGCAGCTCCGACAGGGGCGCCGGTGGCTACATCTTC
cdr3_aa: CASSSDRGAGGYIF

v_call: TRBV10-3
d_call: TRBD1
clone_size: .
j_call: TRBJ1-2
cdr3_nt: TGTGCCATGTCCCGGGACAGGGGAGGAGATGGCTACACCTTC
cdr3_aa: CAMSRDRGGDGYTF

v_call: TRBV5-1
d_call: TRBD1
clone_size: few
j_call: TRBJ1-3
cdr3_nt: TGCGCCAGCAGCTCGGGGACAGGTGGAAACACCATATATTTT
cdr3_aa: CASSSGTGGNTIYF

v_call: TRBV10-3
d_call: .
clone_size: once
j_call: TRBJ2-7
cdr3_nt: TGTGCCATTTGGCCAGGGGAGGGCTCCTACGAGCAGTACTTC
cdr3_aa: CAIWPGEGSYEQYF

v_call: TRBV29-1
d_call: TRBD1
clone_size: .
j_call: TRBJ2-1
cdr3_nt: TGCAGCGTCTCAGGACAGGCCCTTTTAGCCCAGCAGTTCTTC
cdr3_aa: CSVSGQALLAQQFF

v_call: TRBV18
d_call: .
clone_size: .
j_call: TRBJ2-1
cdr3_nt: TGTGCCAGCTCAGGACCCGGGACTGCTTACAATGAGCAGTTCTTC
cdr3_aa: CASSGPGTAYNEQFF

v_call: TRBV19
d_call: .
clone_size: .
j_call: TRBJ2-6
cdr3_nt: TGTGCCAGTAGTTTGAACACAGGGAGTCCTGGGGCCAACGTCCTGACTTTC
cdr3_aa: CASSLNTGSPGANVLTF

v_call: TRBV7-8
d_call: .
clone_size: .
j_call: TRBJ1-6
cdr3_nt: TGTGCCAGCAGTCCGGTGAGGGTGAGTTCACCCCTCCACTTT
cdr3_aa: CASSPVRVSSPLHF

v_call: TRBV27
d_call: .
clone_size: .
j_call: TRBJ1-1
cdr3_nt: TGTGCCAGCAATACTAGGCAGGGGAGCCCGAACACTGAAGCTTTCTTT
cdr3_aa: CASNTRQGSPNTEAFF

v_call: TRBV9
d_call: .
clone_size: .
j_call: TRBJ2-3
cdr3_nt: TGTGCCAGCAGCCAGTCGAAGGATACGCAGTATTTT
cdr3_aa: CASSQSKDTQYF

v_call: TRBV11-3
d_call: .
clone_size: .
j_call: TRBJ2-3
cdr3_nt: TGTGCCAGCAGCCACCGCGGGGTTAGCACAGATACGCAGTATTTT
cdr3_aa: CASSHRGVSTDTQYF

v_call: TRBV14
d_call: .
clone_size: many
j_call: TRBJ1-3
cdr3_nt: TGTGCCAGCAGCCAAGAACGAGTTGGAAACACCATATATTTT
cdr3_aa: CASSQERVGNTIYF

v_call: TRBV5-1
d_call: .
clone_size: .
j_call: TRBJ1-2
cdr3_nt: TGCGCCAGCAGCTTGGGGAGGGCAGAGGATGGCTACACCTTC
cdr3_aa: CASSLGRAEDGYTF

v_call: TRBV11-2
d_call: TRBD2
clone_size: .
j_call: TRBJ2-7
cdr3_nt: TGTGCCAGCAGCTTAATGACTAGCGGGGGGGCAAAGATGGGCGAGCAGTACTTC
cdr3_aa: CASSLMTSGGAKMGEQYF

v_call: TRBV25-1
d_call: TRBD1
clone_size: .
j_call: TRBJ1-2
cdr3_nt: TGTGCCAGCAGTGTGACAGGGGGCTTAGATGGCTACACCTTC
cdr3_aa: CASSVTGGLDGYTF

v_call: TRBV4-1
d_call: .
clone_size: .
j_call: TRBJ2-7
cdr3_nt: TGCGCCAGCAGCCTCGGAGGGTGGGGAAGGAACGAGCAGTACTTC
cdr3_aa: CASSLGGWGRNEQYF

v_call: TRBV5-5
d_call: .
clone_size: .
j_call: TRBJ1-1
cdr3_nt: TGTGCCAGCAGCTTACCCGGGACTTCGGCGATAGACACTGAAGCTTTCTTT
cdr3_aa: CASSLPGTSAIDTEAFF

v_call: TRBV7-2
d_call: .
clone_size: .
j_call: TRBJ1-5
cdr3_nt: TGTGCCAGCAGCCAGGACAATAATCAGCCCCAGCATTTT
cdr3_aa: CASSQDNNQPQHF

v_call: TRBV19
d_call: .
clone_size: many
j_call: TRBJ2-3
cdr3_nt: TGTGCCAGTAGTATGGTGGTACCCGGAGATACGCAGTATTTT
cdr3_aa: CASSMVVPGDTQYF

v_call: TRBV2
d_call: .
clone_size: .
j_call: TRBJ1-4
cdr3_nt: TGTGCCAGCAGTGAAGCAGCAGGGGTGAAGGAAAAACTGTTTTTT
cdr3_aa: CASSEAAGVKEKLFF

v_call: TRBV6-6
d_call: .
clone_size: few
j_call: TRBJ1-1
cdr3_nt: TGTGCCAGCAGTTACTTTTCCGGGGACACTGAAGCTTTCTTT
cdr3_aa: CASSYFSGDTEAFF

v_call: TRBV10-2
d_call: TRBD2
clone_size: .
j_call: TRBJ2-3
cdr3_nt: TGCGCCAGCAGGGAAGGACTAGCGAGCACAGATACGCAGTATTTT
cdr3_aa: CASREGLASTDTQYF

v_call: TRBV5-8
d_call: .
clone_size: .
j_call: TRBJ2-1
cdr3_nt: TGTGCCAGCAGCTTGGAGGTGGGACTGGGGTACAATGAGCAGTTCTTC
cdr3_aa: CASSLEVGLGYNEQFF

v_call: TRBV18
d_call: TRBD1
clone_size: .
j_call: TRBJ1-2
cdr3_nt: TGTGCCAGCTCGAGGACAGGTTCCTATGGCTACACCTTC
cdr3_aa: CASSRTGSYGYTF

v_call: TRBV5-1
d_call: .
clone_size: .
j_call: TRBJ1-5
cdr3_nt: TGCGCCAGCAGCTTCGGGGTCCGGGGCAATCAGCCCCAGCATTTT
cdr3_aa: CASSFGVRGNQPQHF

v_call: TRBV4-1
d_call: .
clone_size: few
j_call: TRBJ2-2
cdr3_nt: TGCGCCAGCAGCCAATTGGGGGGGCTAGGCGGGGAGCTGTTTTTT
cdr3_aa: CASSQLGGLGGELFF

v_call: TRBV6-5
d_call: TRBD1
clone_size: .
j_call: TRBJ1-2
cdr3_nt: TGTGCCAGTAGGACAGGGTATGGCTACACCTTC
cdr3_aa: CASRTGYGYTF

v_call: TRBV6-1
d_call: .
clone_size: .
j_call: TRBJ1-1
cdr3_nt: TGTGCCAGCAGTGAAGGGCGGAGGATGAACACTGAAGCTTTCTTT
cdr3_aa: CASSEGRRMNTEAFF

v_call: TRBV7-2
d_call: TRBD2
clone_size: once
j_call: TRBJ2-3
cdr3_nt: TGTGCCAGCAGCTTAGTGAGCGGGGGCAGCACAGATACGCAGTATTTT
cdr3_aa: CASSLVSGGSTDTQYF

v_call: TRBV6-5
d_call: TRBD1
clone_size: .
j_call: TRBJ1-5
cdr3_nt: TGTGCCAGCAGCACAGGGGAGATGGGCAATCAGCCCCAGCATTTT
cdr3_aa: CASSTGEMGNQPQHF

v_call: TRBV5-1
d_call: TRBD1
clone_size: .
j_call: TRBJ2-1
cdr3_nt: TGCGCCAGCAGCACGGGACAGGGGGGGAACAATGAGCAGTTCTTC
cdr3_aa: CASSTGQGGNNEQFF

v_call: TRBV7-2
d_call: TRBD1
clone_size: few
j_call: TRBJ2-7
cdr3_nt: TGTGCCAGCAGCTTAAAGGCCCCTATAACAGGGGGCTACGAGCAGTACTTC
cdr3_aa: CASSLKAPITGGYEQYF

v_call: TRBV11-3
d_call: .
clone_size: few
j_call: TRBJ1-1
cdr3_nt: TGTGCCAGCAGCTCCGCGGGGGAGAACACTGAAGCTTTCTTT
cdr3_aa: CASSSAGENTEAFF

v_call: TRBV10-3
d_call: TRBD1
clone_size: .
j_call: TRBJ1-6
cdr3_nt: TGTGCCATCAGTGACCCCGGGACAGGGGGAGGGTCACCCCTCCACTTT
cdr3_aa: CAISDPGTGGGSPLHF

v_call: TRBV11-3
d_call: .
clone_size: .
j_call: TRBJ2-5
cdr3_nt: TGTGCCAGCAGCTTAGGGGGGGACGGGCAGACCCAGTACTTC
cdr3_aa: CASSLGGDGQTQYF

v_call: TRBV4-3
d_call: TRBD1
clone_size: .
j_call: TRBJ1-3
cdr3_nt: TGCGCCAGCAGCCAGGCCCCGACAGGGCCGTACTCTGGAAACACCATATATTTT
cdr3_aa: CASSQAPTGPYSGNTIYF

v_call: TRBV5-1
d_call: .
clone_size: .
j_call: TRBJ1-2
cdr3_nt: TGCGCCAGCAGCCCCGGAGGGGATGACTATGGCTACACCTTC
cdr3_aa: CASSPGGDDYGYTF

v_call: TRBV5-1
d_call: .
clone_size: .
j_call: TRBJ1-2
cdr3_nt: TGCGCCAGCAGCAGGGACAAATCTAACTATGGCTACACCTTC
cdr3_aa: CASSRDKSNYGYTF

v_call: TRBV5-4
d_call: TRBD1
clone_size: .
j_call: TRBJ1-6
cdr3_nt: TGTGCCAGCAGCATTGGACAGGAGTATAATTCACCCCTCCACTTT
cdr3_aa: CASSIGQEYNSPLHF

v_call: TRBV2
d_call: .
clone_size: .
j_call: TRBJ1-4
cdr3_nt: TGTGCCAGCATAGCAGGGGTGGATGAAAAACTGTTTTTT
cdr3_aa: CASIAGVDEKLFF

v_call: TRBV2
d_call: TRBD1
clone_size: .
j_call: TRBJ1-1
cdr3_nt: TGTGCCAGCAGTGCACTATCAGGGGGCACTGAAGCTTTCTTT
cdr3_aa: CASSALSGGTEAFF

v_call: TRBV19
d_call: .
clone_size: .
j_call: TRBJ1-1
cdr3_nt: TGTGCCAGTAGTCAAGGACAGACTTACACTGAAGCTTTCTTT
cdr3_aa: CASSQGQTYTEAFF